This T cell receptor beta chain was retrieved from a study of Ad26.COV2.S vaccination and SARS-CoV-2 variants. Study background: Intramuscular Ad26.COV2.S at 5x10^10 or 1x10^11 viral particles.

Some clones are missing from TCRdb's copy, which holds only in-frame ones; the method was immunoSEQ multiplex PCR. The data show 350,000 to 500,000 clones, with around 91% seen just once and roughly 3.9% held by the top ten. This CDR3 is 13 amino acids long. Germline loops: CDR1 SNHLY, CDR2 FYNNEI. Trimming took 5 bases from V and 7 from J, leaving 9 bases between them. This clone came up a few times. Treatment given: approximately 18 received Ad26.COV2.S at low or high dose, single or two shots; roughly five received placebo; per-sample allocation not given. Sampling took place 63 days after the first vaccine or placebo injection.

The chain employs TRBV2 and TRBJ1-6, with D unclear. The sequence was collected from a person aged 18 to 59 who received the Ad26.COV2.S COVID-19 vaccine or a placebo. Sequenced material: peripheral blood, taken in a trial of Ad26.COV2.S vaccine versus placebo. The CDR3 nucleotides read TGTGCCAGCAGTCGCGAATGGAATTCACCCCTCCACTTT. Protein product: CASSREWNSPLHF.